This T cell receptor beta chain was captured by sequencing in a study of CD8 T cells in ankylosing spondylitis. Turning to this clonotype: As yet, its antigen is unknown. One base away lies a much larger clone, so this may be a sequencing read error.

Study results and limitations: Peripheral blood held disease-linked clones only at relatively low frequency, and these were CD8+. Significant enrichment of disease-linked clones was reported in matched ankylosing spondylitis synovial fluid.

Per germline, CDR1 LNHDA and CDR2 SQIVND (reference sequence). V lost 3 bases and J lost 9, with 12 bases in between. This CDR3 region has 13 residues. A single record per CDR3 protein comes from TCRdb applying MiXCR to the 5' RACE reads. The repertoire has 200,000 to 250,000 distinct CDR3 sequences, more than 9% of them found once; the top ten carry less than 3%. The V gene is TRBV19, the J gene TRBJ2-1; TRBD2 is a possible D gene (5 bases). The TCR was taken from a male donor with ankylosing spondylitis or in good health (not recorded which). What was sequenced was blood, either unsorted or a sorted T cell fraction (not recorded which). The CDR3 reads CASSMDRRSEQFF. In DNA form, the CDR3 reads TGTGCCAGTAGTATGGATCGGAGGAGTGAGCAGTTCTTC.